Sequencing of this T cell receptor (beta chain) was carried out in a study of control samples from healthy donors and cancer patients. TCRdb's table, derived via immunoSEQ multiplex PCR, lists solely in-frame clones and lacks some. The table has roughly 88,000 clones, 93% seen once. This receptor was identified in a young man in good health. The source material was blood.

The CDR3 nucleotides read TGTGCCAGCAGCTTAGGGGTGGGGAACACTGAAGCTTTCTTT. Its translation: CASSLGVGNTEAFF. The chain employs TRBV11-3 and TRBJ1-1, with unresolved D. The length of the CDR3 is 14 residues. V was clipped by 1 base and J by 1 base, with 7 bases between them. CDR1 and CDR2 (germline): SGHNT, YENEEA.